This entry lists 20 T cell receptor beta chains sequenced from one sample in a study of tumor-infiltrating lymphocytes in primary liver carcinoma. With a constant-region primer, TCR beta cDNA was made from approximately 520 ng of total RNA. Libraries for TCR beta were built through three nested multiplex PCR rounds, which together made up a slightly modified ARM-PCR procedure. Both of the initial two PCR rounds ran for 10 cycles and employed TRBV1-TRBV30 forward primers alongside a C-beta reverse primer. TCRdb re-analysed the multiplex PCR reads in MiXCR, keeping a single row per CDR3 protein. The repertoire holds 100,000 or so distinct CDR3 sequences, with roughly 80% as singletons. From roughly 21-30 mg of unsorted bulk tissue, DNA and RNA were co-extracted together. Sequenced sample: liver tumor tissue from sampling region 3. Stated subset: tumor region T3, left-lateral pole. Receptor source: a man between 40 and 49 years old with primary liver carcinoma and hepatitis B virus infection.

Turning to this clonotype: The junction departs from the called germline gene at one end, perhaps through a read error. The chain couples TRBV4-3 to TRBJ1-6; 10 bases fit TRBD1. The CDR3 spans 16 residues. The germline V gene has CDR1 LGHNA and CDR2 YSLEER. CDR3 in DNA: TGCGCCAGCAGTTCCTGGGACAGGGGAAGGAATTCTCCCCTCAACTTT. The encoded protein is CASSSWDRGRNSPLNF.

The V and J genes are TRBV12-3 or TRBV12-4 and TRBJ2-5; D uncertain. V was pared by 10 bases and J by 1 base, with 16 bases between. The CDR3 sequence is 14 residues long. DNA of the CDR3: TGTGCCAACGCTCAGCGACACTCCCAAGAGACCCAGTACTTC. Translating gives CANAQRHSQETQYF.

Points on this clonotype: The junction shows a germline mismatch at one end, possibly a read error. The chain links TRBV12-3 or TRBV12-4 to TRBJ1-1; D not resolved. The length of the CDR3 is 13 residues. The CDR3: CACSNIGGTEAFF. The CDR3 DNA sequence: TGTGCCTGCAGCAACATTGGAGGTACTGAAGCTTTCTTT.

The rearrangement uses TRBV29-1 and TRBJ2-3, with D possibly called TRBD1 or TRBD2 (5 bases each). Germline-derived CDR1 and CDR2 are SQVTM and ANQGSEA. The CDR3 totals 15 residues. The CDR3 bases are TGCGGCATTGAGGGCAGGGCCGGCAACACAGATACGCAGTATTTT. This sequence encodes CGIEGRAGNTDTQYF.

A note on this clonotype: The CDR3 does not end in the conserved phenylalanine or tryptophan, so this is likely a read error. Because the CDR3's place on the DNA is in doubt, the DNA is left out and the CDR3 is given as listed by TCRdb. The chain combines TRBV11-3 with TRBJ1-1; the table's TRBD1 call for D was not verified on the DNA. From its first to its last residue, the CDR3 has 13 amino acids. CDR1 and CDR2 (germline): SGHNT, YENEEA. The CDR3 region is CTSSLARGSQTLV.

Concerning this clonotype: The junction departs from germline at one end; a sequencing error may be responsible. This sequence joins TRBV5-1 and TRBJ2-7; maybe TRBD2 (6 bases). The CDR3 runs to 15 residues. Germline loops: CDR1 SGHRS, CDR2 YFSETQ. CDR3 bases: TGCGCCAGCGGCACATCCGGGGGACGGTCCTACGAGCAATACTTC. Amino acids: CASGTSGGRSYEQYF.

Notes on this clonotype: Since the CDR3 does not end with the conserved phenylalanine or tryptophan, this likely comes from a read error. The limits of the CDR3 on the DNA are not certain, so only TCRdb's listed CDR3 is given. The chain is built from TRBV12-3 or TRBV12-4 and TRBJ2-7; the table names TRBD2, a call not compared with the DNA. The CDR3 length is 15 residues, termini included. The CDR3 spells CASILDIAGAYEHYI.

Details on this clonotype: One end of the junction fails to match germline, which may point to a read error. The chain couples TRBV4-1 to TRBJ2-7; TRBD2 matches 8 bases. CDR1 and CDR2 (germline): MGHRA, YSYEKL. CDR3 length: 15 amino acids. CDR3 sequence reads: CASIQTSGSSYKQYF. In nucleotides, the CDR3 is TGCGCTAGCATCCAAACTAGCGGTAGCTCCTACAAGCAGTACTTC.

Points on this clonotype: The junction and the germline gene differ at one end; a read error may be behind it. This chain uses TRBV6-6 with TRBJ2-7; D remains unclear. CDR1 is MNHNY and CDR2 is SVGAGI in the germline V gene (reference sequence). The CDR3 sequence is 13 residues long. CDR3 protein: CASTPGFSYEQYF. DNA of the CDR3: TGTGCCAGCACCCCAGGATTCTCCTATGAGCAGTACTTC.

V usage is TRBV20-1 and J usage is TRBJ1-5, with 7 bases aligning to TRBD1. The length of the CDR3 is 13 residues. Losses at the gene ends were 4 bases for V and 4 bases for J; bases not matched to a gene: 4. In germline, CDR1 is DFQATT, CDR2 SNEGSKA (reference sequence). The DNA of the CDR3 is TGCAGTGCTAACGACAGGGAAAATCAGCCCCAGCATTTT. This encodes CSANDRENQPQHF.

V and J are TRBV7-2 and TRBJ2-5; 8 bases are shared with TRBD2. V shed 5 bases and J 0 bases; nucleotides not matched to a gene: 8. The germline V gene has CDR1 SGHTA and CDR2 FQGNSA. The CDR3 sequence is 16 residues long. The CDR3 region is CASSPFAGGNQETQYF. CDR3 in DNA: TGTGCCAGCAGCCCCTTCGCGGGAGGTAACCAAGAGACCCAGTACTTC.

The chain carries TRBV20-1 and TRBJ1-6; tentative D call: TRBD1 (6 bases). CDR1 and CDR2 (germline): DFQATT, SNEGSKA (reference sequence). Trimming took off 6 bases at V and 0 bases at J, with 9 bases between the two ends. This CDR3 has 14 amino acids. The DNA of the CDR3 is TGCAGTGCCGACAGGAGCTCCTATAATTCACCCCTCCACTTT. Translation: CSADRSSYNSPLHF.

This clonotype ranks as medium-sized. J is TRBJ2-1 and V is TRBV6-2 or TRBV6-3; D is ambiguous. CDR1 MNHEY and CDR2 SVGEGT come from the germline V gene. The CDR3 consists of 14 residues. Deletions cut 2 bases from V and 7 bases from J, with 12 bases between. CDR3 sequence: CASSYLIVGNEQFF. The CDR3 bases are TGTGCCAGCAGTTACCTGATAGTTGGAAATGAGCAGTTCTTC.

Points on this clonotype: The conserved phenylalanine or tryptophan normally closing the CDR3 is absent here, so this likely arose from a read error. The chain employs TRBV12-5 and TRBJ2-7, with D perhaps TRBD1 or TRBD2 (5 bases each). This CDR3 is 13 amino acids long. From germline, CDR1 is LGHNT and CDR2 FRNRAP. The CDR3 is CASEGTSSYEQYS. The CDR3 bases are TGTGCCAGTGAGGGGACCAGTTCCTATGAGCAGTACTCC.

V is TRBV7-9 and J is TRBJ2-1, with D possibly being TRBD2 (6 bases). The CDR3 sequence is 13 residues long. V lost 8 bases and J lost 7, with 15 bases in between. Germline CDR1 is SEHNR and CDR2 is FQNEAQ (reference sequence). This CDR3 reads CASWGGLMNEQFF. CDR3 nucleotide sequence: TGTGCCAGCTGGGGAGGCCTCATGAATGAGCAGTTCTTC.

This chain uses TRBV5-1 with TRBJ2-3; D is unresolved. The CDR3 runs 14 residues. Trimming cost V 4 bases and J 4 bases, with 13 bases left between them. Germline V gene data show CDR1 as SGHRS and CDR2 as YFSETQ. The CDR3 nucleotides read TGCGCCAGCAGCACCAACTATCTCCCAGATACGCAGTATTTT. This encodes CASSTNYLPDTQYF.

Concerning this clonotype itself: Relative to the germline gene, one junction end is altered; a read error may explain this. This chain joins TRBV5-1 and TRBJ2-1; TRBD2 agrees at 9 bases. The germline CDR1 and CDR2 sequences are SGHRS and YFSETQ. The CDR3 contains 13 residues. This CDR3 reads CPSSSSRGGEQFF. In DNA, the CDR3 is TGCCCCAGCAGTTCCTCGCGGGGGGGTGAGCAGTTCTTC.

This clonotype was detected once. At one end, the junction sequence differs from germline, possibly due to a read error. This rearrangement joins TRBV11-1 to TRBJ2-4; the match to TRBD2 covers 13 bases. This CDR3 contains 17 residues. Germline CDR1 is SGHAT and CDR2 is FQDESV (reference sequence). CDR3 protein: CTSSFPGTSGANNNQYF. CDR3 bases: TGTACCAGCAGCTTTCCCGGGACTAGCGGGGCCAATAACAATCAGTACTTC.

Remarks on this clonotype: One end of the junction does not line up with germline, which may come from a read error. The genes are TRBV11-1 and TRBJ2-4; a weak D match, TRBD2 (6 bases). The CDR3 runs 17 residues. Germline CDR1 SGHAT, CDR2 FQDESV (reference sequence). Written as DNA, the CDR3 is TGTGCCAGCAGCCTTCCCAGGACTAACGGGACCAAAAACATTCAGCACTTC. Protein sequence: CASSLPRTNGTKNIQHF.

On this clonotype itself: Relative to the germline gene, one junction end is altered; a read error may explain this. The V call is TRBV4-2, the J call TRBJ2-2, with 7 bases aligning to TRBD2. The germline V gene has CDR1 LGHNA and CDR2 YNFKEQ. The CDR3 is made up of 15 amino acids. Here the CDR3 reads CASSQTRGTSGEMFF. The CDR3 nucleotides read TGTGCCAGCAGCCAAACCCGGGGCACAAGCGGGGAGATGTTTTTT.